This T cell receptor (beta chain) was retrieved from a study of T cells in Graves' hyperthyroidism and ophthalmopathy. Amplification yielded TCR beta CDR3 regions, with RNA transcripts as the source. The TCR CDR3 first-round RT-PCR relied on the HTBI primer set. In TCRdb, the multiplex PCR reads were re-called with MiXCR into one record per CDR3 protein. The sample lists about 350,000 distinct CDR3 sequences, roughly 18% occurring once. The CDR3 extends over 14 amino acids. V gave up 7 bases and J gave up 2 bases, with 17 bases separating them. CDR1 is SQVTM, CDR2 ANQGSEA, per germline. Sequenced sample: blood. V gene TRBV29-1 combines with J gene TRBJ1-1, with D possibly being TRBD1 (5 bases). The source is a woman in her 40s with Graves' ophthalmopathy. The CDR3 nucleotides are TGCAGCGCCACCGAATGGGGGGAAAACACTGAAGCTTTCTTT. This translates into CSATEWGENTEAFF.